The rows below give T cell receptor beta chains drawn from one sample of a study of cytomegalovirus exposure and HLA in healthy donors. Sequencing used immunoSEQ multiplex PCR; TCRdb keeps in-frame clones, though not all of them. In the table there are more than 150,000 clones, roughly 82% of which are singletons. The material sequenced was PBMCs. These receptors were collected from a girl aged 2-15 years in good health and CMV-seropositive. CDR3s include the opening cysteine and the closing phenylalanine or tryptophan. D genes are given only for firm matches. The size field is filled for only some rows; it gives once, few, many or a size class.

d_gene	j_gene	v_gene	abundance	CDR3aa	CDR3nt
.	TRBJ2-1	TRBV13	.	CASSEERATYNEQFF	TGTGCCAGCAGCGAAGAGCGGGCCACCTACAATGAGCAGTTCTTC
.	TRBJ1-1	TRBV28	.	CASSFPGGTEAFF	TGTGCCAGCAGTTTCCCGGGGGGAACTGAAGCTTTCTTT
TRBD2	TRBJ2-7	TRBV10-2	few	CASTRESGGAYEQYF	TGCGCCAGCACCCGGGAGAGCGGGGGGGCCTACGAGCAGTACTTC
TRBD1	TRBJ2-7	TRBV5-4	.	CASSLGDRDSYEQYF	TGTGCCAGCAGCTTGGGGGACAGGGATTCCTACGAGCAGTACTTC
.	TRBJ2-3	TRBV7-6	.	CASSPGGAQYF	TGTGCCAGCTCCCCCGGGGGTGCGCAGTATTTT
.	TRBJ2-3	TRBV5-1	.	CASSSRDTGFHTDTQYF	TGCGCCAGCAGCTCACGGGACACAGGATTCCACACAGATACGCAGTATTTT
.	TRBJ1-2	TRBV7-8	once	CASSLWLARPSGEYGYTF	TGTGCCAGCAGCTTATGGCTAGCGAGGCCGTCCGGAGAGTATGGCTACACCTTC
TRBD2	TRBJ2-1	TRBV7-3	.	CASSRAPSGTDEQFF	TGTGCCAGCAGTCGCGCTCCTAGCGGGACGGATGAGCAGTTCTTC
.	TRBJ1-1	TRBV2	.	CASSGTPNTEAFF	TGTGCCAGCAGTGGGACACCGAACACTGAAGCTTTCTTT
.	TRBJ2-7	TRBV2	few	CASSDLSDFPYEQYF	TGTGCCAGCAGTGATTTATCGGACTTCCCCTACGAGCAGTACTTC
.	TRBJ2-3	TRBV2	once	CASSVALEGWADTQYF	TGTGCCAGCAGTGTAGCCCTCGAGGGATGGGCAGATACGCAGTATTTT
TRBD2	TRBJ2-3	TRBV15	.	CATSRGGGRSDTDTQYF	TGTGCCACCAGCCGGGGGGGCGGGAGATCGGACACAGATACGCAGTATTTT
.	TRBJ2-7	TRBV14	.	CASSQGGEGYEQYF	TGTGCCAGCAGCCAGGGGGGAGAGGGCTACGAGCAGTACTTC
TRBD1	TRBJ2-5	TRBV28	.	CASSQGVKETQYF	TGTGCCAGCAGTCAGGGGGTTAAAGAGACCCAGTACTTC
TRBD1	TRBJ1-5	TRBV6-1	once	CASSRQGGEQPQHF	TGTGCCAGCAGTAGACAGGGAGGTGAACAGCCCCAGCATTTT
.	TRBJ2-7	TRBV7-9	.	CASSTTSGYEQYF	TGTGCCAGCAGCACTACATCGGGCTACGAGCAGTACTTC
.	TRBJ1-3	TRBV21-1	.	CASSTTRTGSGNTIYF	TGTGCCAGCAGCACTACTAGGACAGGCTCTGGAAACACCATATATTTT
.	TRBJ1-1	TRBV6-5	few	CASSRGEGNTEAFF	TGTGCCAGCAGCCGCGGGGAGGGAAACACTGAAGCTTTCTTT
TRBD1	TRBJ1-5	TRBV5-1	.	CASSWGQPNQPQHF	TGCGCCAGCAGCTGGGGACAGCCCAATCAGCCCCAGCATTTT
.	TRBJ2-6	TRBV7-3	.	CASSLQISGANVLTF	TGTGCCAGCAGCTTGCAGATCTCTGGGGCCAACGTCCTGACTTTC
TRBD1	TRBJ2-7	TRBV27	.	CASSPTGSSYEQYF	TGTGCCAGCAGTCCGACAGGGTCCTCCTACGAGCAGTACTTC
TRBD1	TRBJ2-7	TRBV6-1	few	CASSGQGVYEQYF	TGTGCCAGCAGTGGACAGGGAGTATACGAGCAGTACTTC
TRBD2	TRBJ2-7	TRBV10-2	.	CASTGTAGGYEQYF	TGCGCCAGCACCGGAACAGCGGGAGGGTACGAGCAGTACTTC
TRBD2	TRBJ2-1	TRBV10-3	once	CAISGRTSRDNEQFF	TGTGCCATCAGTGGAAGGACTAGCCGGGACAATGAGCAGTTCTTC
.	TRBJ1-1	TRBV7-6	few	CASSLRSRAENTEAFF	TGTGCCAGCAGCTTACGAAGCAGGGCGGAAAACACTGAAGCTTTCTTT
TRBD1	TRBJ1-3	TRBV30	.	CARSVSRTGGGGNTIYF	TGTGCCCGGAGTGTATCCAGGACAGGGGGCGGTGGGAACACCATATATTTT
.	TRBJ1-4	TRBV5-4	.	CASSLLRDEKLFF	TGTGCCAGCAGCTTGCTTCGGGATGAAAAACTGTTTTTT
.	TRBJ2-7	TRBV21-1	.	CASSKDSSNYEQYF	TGTGCCAGCAGCAAAGATTCCAGTAATTACGAGCAGTACTTC
TRBD2	TRBJ2-3	TRBV5-4	.	CASSPPGLEEDTQYF	TGTGCCAGCAGCCCACCGGGACTAGAGGAGGATACGCAGTATTTT
.	TRBJ1-1	TRBV15	few	CATSSQGYRSIEAFF	TGTGCCACCAGCAGTCAGGGGTACCGCTCGATTGAAGCTTTCTTT
.	TRBJ2-2	TRBV2	.	CATKTRTNTRELFF	TGTGCCACTAAGACAAGGACAAACACCAGGGAGCTGTTTTTT
.	TRBJ1-1	TRBV7-8	.	CASSLVGRLNTEAFF	TGTGCCAGCAGCTTAGTGGGCAGACTGAACACTGAAGCTTTCTTT